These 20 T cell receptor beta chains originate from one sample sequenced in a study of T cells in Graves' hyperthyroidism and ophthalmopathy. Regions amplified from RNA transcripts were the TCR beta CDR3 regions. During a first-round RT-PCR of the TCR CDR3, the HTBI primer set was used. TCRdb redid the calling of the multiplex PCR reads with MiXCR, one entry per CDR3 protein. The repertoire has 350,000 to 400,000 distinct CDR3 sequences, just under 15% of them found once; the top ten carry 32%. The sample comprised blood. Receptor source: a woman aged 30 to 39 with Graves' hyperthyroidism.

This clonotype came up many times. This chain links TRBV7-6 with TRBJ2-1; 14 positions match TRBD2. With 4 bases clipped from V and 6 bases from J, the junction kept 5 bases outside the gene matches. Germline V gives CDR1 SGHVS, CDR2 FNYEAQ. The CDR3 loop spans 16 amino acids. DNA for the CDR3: TGTGCCAGCAGCTCGGGACTAGCGGGAGATCGCAATGAGCAGTTCTTC. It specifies CASSSGLAGDRNEQFF.

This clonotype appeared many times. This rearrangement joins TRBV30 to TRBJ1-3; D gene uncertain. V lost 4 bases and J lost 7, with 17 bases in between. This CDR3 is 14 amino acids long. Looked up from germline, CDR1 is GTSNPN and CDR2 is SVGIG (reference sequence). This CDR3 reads CAWTHRGDWNTIYF. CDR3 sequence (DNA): TGTGCCTGGACTCATCGTGGGGATTGGAACACCATATATTTT. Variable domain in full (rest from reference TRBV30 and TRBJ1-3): SQTIHQWPATLVQPVGSPLSLECTVEGTSNPNLYWYRQAAGRGLQLLFYSVGIGQISSEVPQNLSASRPQDRQFILSSKKLLLSDSGFYLCAWTHRGDWNTIYFGEGSWLTVV.

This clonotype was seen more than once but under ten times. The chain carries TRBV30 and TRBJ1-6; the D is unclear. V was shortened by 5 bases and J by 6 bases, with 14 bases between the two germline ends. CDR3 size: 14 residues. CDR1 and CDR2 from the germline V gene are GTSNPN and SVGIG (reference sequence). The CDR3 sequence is CAWDGVSINSPLHF. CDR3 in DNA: TGTGCCTGGGATGGGGTGTCCATTAATTCACCCCTCCACTTT.

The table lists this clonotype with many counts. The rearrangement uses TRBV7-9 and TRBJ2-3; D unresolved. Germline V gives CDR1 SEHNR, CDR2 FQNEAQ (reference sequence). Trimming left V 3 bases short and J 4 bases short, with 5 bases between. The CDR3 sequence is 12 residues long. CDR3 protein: CASSFQADTQYF. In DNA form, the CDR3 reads TGTGCCAGCAGCTTTCAGGCAGATACGCAGTATTTT.

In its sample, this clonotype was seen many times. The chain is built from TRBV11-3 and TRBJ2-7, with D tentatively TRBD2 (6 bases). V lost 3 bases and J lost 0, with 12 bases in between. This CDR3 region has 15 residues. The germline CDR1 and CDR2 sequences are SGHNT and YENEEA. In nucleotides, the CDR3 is TGTGCCAGCAGCTTGTACGGCGGGAACTCCTACGAGCAGTACTTC. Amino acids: CASSLYGGNSYEQYF.

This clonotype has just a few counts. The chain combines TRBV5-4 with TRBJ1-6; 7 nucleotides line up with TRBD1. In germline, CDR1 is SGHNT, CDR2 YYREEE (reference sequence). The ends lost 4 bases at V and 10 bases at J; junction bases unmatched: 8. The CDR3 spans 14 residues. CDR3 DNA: TGTGCCAGCAGCATAGGACAGGTTTCGTCACCCCTCCACTTT. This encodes CASSIGQVSSPLHF.

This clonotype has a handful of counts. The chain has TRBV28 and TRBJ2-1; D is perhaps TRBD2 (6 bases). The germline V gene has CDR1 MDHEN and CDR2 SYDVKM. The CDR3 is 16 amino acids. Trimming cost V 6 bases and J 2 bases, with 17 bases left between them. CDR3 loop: CASSPGTPEAYNEQFF. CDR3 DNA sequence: TGTGCCAGCAGCCCCGGGACTCCGGAGGCCTACAATGAGCAGTTCTTC.

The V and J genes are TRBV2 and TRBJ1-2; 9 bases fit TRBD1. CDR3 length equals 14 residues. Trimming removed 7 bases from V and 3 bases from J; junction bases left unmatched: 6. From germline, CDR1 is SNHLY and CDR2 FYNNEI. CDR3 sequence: CASIRDRGDYGYTF. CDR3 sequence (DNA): TGTGCCAGCATCCGTGACAGGGGGGACTATGGCTACACCTTC.

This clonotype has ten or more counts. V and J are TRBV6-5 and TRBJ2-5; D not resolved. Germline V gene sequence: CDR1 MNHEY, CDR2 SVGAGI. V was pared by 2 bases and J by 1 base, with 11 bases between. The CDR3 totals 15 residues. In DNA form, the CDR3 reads TGTGCCAGCAGTTACCCCTCTAGAGGCCAAGAGACCCAGTACTTC. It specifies CASSYPSRGQETQYF.

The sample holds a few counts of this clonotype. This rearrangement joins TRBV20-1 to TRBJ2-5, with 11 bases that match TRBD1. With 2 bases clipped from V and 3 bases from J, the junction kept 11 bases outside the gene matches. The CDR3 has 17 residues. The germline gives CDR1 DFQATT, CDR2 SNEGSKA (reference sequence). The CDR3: CSARPWPGTGGEETQYF. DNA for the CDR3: TGCAGTGCTAGACCATGGCCCGGGACAGGGGGGGAAGAGACCCAGTACTTC.

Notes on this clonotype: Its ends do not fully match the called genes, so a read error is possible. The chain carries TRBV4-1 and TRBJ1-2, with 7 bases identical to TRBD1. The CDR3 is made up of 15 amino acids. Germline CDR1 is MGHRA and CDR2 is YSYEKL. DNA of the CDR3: TGCGCCAGCGGCCAAGCGAGGGGGCGGCTCTATGGCTACACCTTC. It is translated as CASGQARGRLYGYTF.

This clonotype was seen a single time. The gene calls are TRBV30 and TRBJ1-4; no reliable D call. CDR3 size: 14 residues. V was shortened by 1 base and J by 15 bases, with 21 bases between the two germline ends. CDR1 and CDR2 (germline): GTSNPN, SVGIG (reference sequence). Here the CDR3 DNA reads TGTGCCTGGAGTGCTAGCATGGGGTCGGGTATGTTGTTTTTT. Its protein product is CAWSASMGSGMLFF.

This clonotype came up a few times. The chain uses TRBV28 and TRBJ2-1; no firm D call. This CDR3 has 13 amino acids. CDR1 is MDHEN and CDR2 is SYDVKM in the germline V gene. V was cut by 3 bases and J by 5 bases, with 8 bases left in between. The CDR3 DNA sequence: TGTGCCAGCAGTTTTTCGATGAACAATGAGCAGTTCTTC. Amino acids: CASSFSMNNEQFF.

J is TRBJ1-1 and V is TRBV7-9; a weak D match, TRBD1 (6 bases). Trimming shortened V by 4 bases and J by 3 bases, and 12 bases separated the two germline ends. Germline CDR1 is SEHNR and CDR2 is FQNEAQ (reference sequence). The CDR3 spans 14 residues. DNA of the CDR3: TGTGCCAGCAGCTCGAGCACAGGGTACACTGAAGCTTTCTTT. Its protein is CASSSSTGYTEAFF.

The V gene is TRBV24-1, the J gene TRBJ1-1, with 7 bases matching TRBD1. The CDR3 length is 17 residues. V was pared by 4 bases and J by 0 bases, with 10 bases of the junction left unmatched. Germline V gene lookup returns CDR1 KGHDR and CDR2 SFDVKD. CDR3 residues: CATSESDREWLNTEAFF. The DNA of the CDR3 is TGTGCCACCAGTGAATCCGACAGGGAGTGGCTGAACACTGAAGCTTTCTTT.

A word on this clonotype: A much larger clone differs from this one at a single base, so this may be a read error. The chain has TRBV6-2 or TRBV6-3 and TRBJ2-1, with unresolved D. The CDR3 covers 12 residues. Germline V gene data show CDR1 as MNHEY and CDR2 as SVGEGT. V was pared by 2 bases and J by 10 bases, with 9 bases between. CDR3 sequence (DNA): TGTGCCAGCAGTTACATCGGTTACGAGCAGTTCTTC. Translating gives CASSYIGYEQFF.

This CDR3 is CASRGPLEYGYTF. The CDR3 DNA reads as TGCGCGTCAAGGGGCCCTTTAGAGTATGGCTACACCTTC. The chain carries TRBV4-1 and TRBJ1-2, with D possibly TRBD1 on 5 matching bases. Germline V gives CDR1 MGHRA, CDR2 YSYEKL. The CDR3 has 13 amino acids.

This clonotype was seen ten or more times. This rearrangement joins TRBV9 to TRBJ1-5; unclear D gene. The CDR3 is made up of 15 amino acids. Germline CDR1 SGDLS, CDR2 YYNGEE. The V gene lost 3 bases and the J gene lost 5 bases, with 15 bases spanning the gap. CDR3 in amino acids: CASSATPRPDQPQHF. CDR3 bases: TGTGCCAGCAGCGCAACCCCCCGCCCGGATCAGCCCCAGCATTTT.

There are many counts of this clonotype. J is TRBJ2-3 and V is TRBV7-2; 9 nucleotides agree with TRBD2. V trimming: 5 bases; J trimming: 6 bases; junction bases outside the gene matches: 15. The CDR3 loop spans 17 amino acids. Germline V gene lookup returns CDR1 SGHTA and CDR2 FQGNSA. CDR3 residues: CASSPMGGGRAPDTQYF. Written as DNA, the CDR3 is TGTGCCAGCAGCCCGATGGGCGGCGGGAGGGCCCCGGATACGCAGTATTTT.

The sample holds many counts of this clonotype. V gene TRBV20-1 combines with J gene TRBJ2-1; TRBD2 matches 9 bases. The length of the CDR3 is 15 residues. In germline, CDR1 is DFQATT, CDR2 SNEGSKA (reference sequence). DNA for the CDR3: TGCAGCCCTCAGACCGGGACTAGCTTTTACAATGAGCAGTTCTTC. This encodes CSPQTGTSFYNEQFF.